This T cell receptor (beta chain) was captured by sequencing in a study of blood T cells in healthy people across ages. There were healthy Caucasian individuals from Russia, aged roughly 6 to 100, serving as donors. Next came a second PCR, run for about 6 to 12 cycles, which used a sample-barcoded 5' primer along with a J-beta primer mix. TCRdb reanalysed the 5' RACE reads using MiXCR and keeps one entry per CDR3 protein. The sample lists 1,100,000 or so distinct CDR3 sequences; 35% to 55% were seen once. Germline V gives CDR1 SGHRS, CDR2 YFSETQ. V was trimmed by 5 bases and J by 2 bases, leaving 12 bases between them. The CDR3 totals 14 residues.

This receptor was identified in a woman between 55 and 75 years old in good health. J is TRBJ2-3 and V is TRBV5-1, with a weak D call TRBD1 (6 bases). Sequencing was done on a sample of blood. The CDR3 DNA follows: TGCGCCAGCAGAGGGACACCAGTCACAGATACGCAGTATTTT. Its protein product is CASRGTPVTDTQYF. The entire variable domain, with the rest obtained from reference TRBV5-1 and TRBJ2-3, is as follows: KAGVTQTPRYLIKTRGQQVTLSCSPISGHRSVSWYQQTPGQGLQFLFEYFSETQRNKGNFPGRFSGRQFSNSRSEMNVSTLELGDSALYLCASRGTPVTDTQYFGPGTRLTVL.